This T cell receptor beta chain was identified in a study of cytomegalovirus exposure and HLA in healthy donors. Study results and limitations: A later analysis reportedly found that, within productive TCRs, an Asian-associated ancestry cluster had fewer N-insertions than the mean observed across the roughly 700 donors. It emerged from a later analysis that several of the most significant clusters appeared to be linked to common viral pathogens. According to an earlier analysis, most TCR beta V segments yielded productive rearrangements about 90% or about 30% of the time.

V was shortened by 3 bases and J by 3 bases, with 16 bases between the two germline ends. In germline, CDR1 is SGDLS, CDR2 YYNGEE. CDR3 size: 15 residues. PCR primers comprised 60 Vbeta and 13 Jbeta primers. In the original workflow: Counted up in a later analysis, unique TCR beta chains came to approximately 83 million, with some 9.9 million shared. Clones were read by immunoSEQ multiplex PCR, and TCRdb kept only the in-frame ones, dropping some. V, J and clone size are those of that table, while D and trimming were read from the DNA. Among around 110,000 clones listed, around 85% were seen once. As concerns this clone: Antigen unknown.

V gene TRBV9 combines with J gene TRBJ2-7, with D possibly matching TRBD2 (5 bases). The sequence derives from a man aged 30 to 39 in good health and CMV-seronegative. Sequenced material: PBMCs. CDR3: CASSADYSPIYEQYF. The CDR3 region has the DNA TGTGCCAGCAGCGCCGACTACTCACCGATCTACGAGCAGTACTTC.